The 27 T cell receptor beta chains in this list originate from one sample, sequenced in a study of HIV-infected patients and healthy controls. Reverse transcription used around 500 ng RNA and constant-region primers for alpha and beta. Alpha and beta chain libraries were made separately by chain-specific third strand synthesis with multiplexing indices. In TCRdb, the 5' RACE reads were re-called with MiXCR into one record per CDR3 protein. The sample shows more than 3,000 distinct CDR3 sequences, about 29% of them seen only once. Follow-up blood was drawn about 14 weeks, roughly three months, after antiretroviral therapy began. No cell fractionation was done, so the repertoire covers all unsorted peripheral blood T cells. This specimen was blood, taken during antiretroviral therapy. These receptors were collected from an adult with HIV infection.

V usage is TRBV3-1 and J usage is TRBJ2-1; D tentatively reads TRBD1 or TRBD2 (5 bases each). The CDR3 runs to 15 residues. V lost 3 bases and J lost 8, with 17 bases in between. The germline CDR1 and CDR2 sequences are LGHDT and YNNKEL (reference sequence). CDR3: CASSHRDGRLDEQFF. CDR3 in DNA: TGTGCCAGCAGCCACCGGGACGGGCGCTTAGATGAGCAGTTCTTC.

Remarks on this clonotype: A much larger clone lies a single base off, so this may be a read error. The chain employs TRBV4-3 and TRBJ1-6; D remains ambiguous. Germline CDR1 and CDR2: LGHNA and YSLEER. The V and J ends lost 4 bases and 8 bases respectively, with 9 bases between them. This CDR3 contains 13 residues. The CDR3 spells CASSPNSDSPLHF. The DNA of the CDR3 is TGCGCCAGCAGCCCCAACAGCGATTCACCCCTCCACTTT.

The J gene is TRBJ1-3, the V gene TRBV27; D gene ambiguous. Germline-derived CDR1 and CDR2 are MNHEY and SMNVEV (reference sequence). The V gene lost 2 bases and the J gene lost 1 base, with 9 bases spanning the gap. There are 15 residues in the CDR3. CDR3 nucleotides: TGTGCCAGCAGTTTAGATGGGGAATCTGGAAACACCATATATTTT. Translation gives CASSLDGESGNTIYF.

In this sample, this clonotype is medium-sized. The rearrangement links TRBV13 to TRBJ2-1, with 11 nucleotides matching TRBD2. Germline assignment: CDR1 PRHDT and CDR2 FYEKMQ (reference sequence). The CDR3 is 16 residues long. Trimming cost V 0 bases and J 12 bases; bases outside gene matches: 10. CDR3 loop: CASSLGVAGGRGRQFF. The CDR3 region has the DNA TGTGCCAGCAGCTTAGGAGTAGCGGGGGGGCGGGGACGGCAGTTCTTC.

Only a few counts were recorded for this clonotype. This rearrangement joins TRBV3-1 to TRBJ1-5, with D uncertain. Germline V CDR1 and CDR2: LGHDT, YNNKEL (reference sequence). The CDR3 is 13 residues long. V dropped 0 bases and J dropped 9 bases, with 9 bases sitting between them. The CDR3 loop reads CASSQEGIGPQHF. The CDR3 coding sequence is TGTGCCAGCAGCCAAGAGGGGATCGGGCCCCAGCATTTT.

Turning to this clonotype: A junction end diverges from the germline sequence, so it may reflect a read error. The chain links TRBV7-2 to TRBJ2-4, with TRBD2 matching 8 bases. Germline lookup yields CDR1 SGHTA and CDR2 FQGNSA. The CDR3 is 12 residues long. CDR3 nucleotide sequence: TGTGCCAGCAGCCCGACCCCGGGACTAGTTCTTTTC. Amino acid sequence: CASSPTPGLVLF.

In its sample, this clonotype was seen many times. The J gene is TRBJ1-5, the V gene TRBV7-2; possible D gene TRBD1, 5 bases. Trimming stripped 5 bases from V and 0 bases from J, with 11 bases between. CDR1 and CDR2 (germline): SGHTA, FQGNSA. The CDR3 totals 15 residues. CDR3 in amino acids: CASSVRVYSNQPQHF. CDR3 DNA: TGTGCCAGCAGCGTCAGGGTTTATAGCAATCAGCCCCAGCATTTT.

V is TRBV5-1 and J is TRBJ1-6; TRBD1 aligns across 7 bases. The CDR3 contains 12 residues. Per germline, CDR1 SGHRS and CDR2 YFSETQ. J was trimmed by 18 bases and V by 0 bases; bases with no gene match: 6. The CDR3 nucleotides are TGCGCCAGCAGCTTGGATGACAGGGCCAGCCACTTT. Its translation: CASSLDDRASHF.

In this sample, this clonotype is medium-sized. The V gene is TRBV10-3, the J gene TRBJ2-7; D is unclear. The V end lost 0 bases, the J end lost 2 bases, and 2 bases lay between the germline ends. Germline CDR1 and CDR2: ENHRY and SYGVKD. CDR3 length: 12 residues. CDR3 in DNA: TGTGCCATCAGTGAGTCGACCTACGAGCAGTACTTC. It translates to CAISESTYEQYF.

This clonotype has only a few counts. The rearrangement joins TRBV12-3 or TRBV12-4 to TRBJ2-1, with 14 positions matching TRBD2. V gave up 6 bases and J gave up 3 bases; unmatched junction bases: 10. The length of the CDR3 is 18 residues. DNA of the CDR3: TGTGCCAGCAGACCCTCCCGGACTAGCGGGGGGTACTACAATGAGCAGTTCTTC. Protein product: CASRPSRTSGGYYNEQFF.

This clonotype counts as medium-sized. DNA of the CDR3: TGCGCCAGCAGCCAAGATCCCACTCAGGGAACCCTCCACTTT. It encodes CASSQDPTQGTLHF. The V call is TRBV4-3, the J call TRBJ1-6; D is perhaps TRBD1 (5 bases). The CDR3 is made up of 14 amino acids. The germline CDR1 and CDR2 sequences are LGHNA and YSLEER. V gave up 0 bases and J gave up 14 bases, with 14 bases separating them.

By sample share, this clonotype is medium-sized (0.01 to 0.1%). This chain uses TRBV5-6 with TRBJ1-2, with unresolved D. CDR3 length: 15 amino acids. V was cut by 1 base and J by 3 bases, with 13 bases left in between. Germline-derived CDR1 and CDR2 are SGHDT and YYEEEE. The CDR3 coding sequence is TGTGCCAGCAGCTTGTTCGCGGGTTTTGACTATGGCTACACCTTC. Translating it yields CASSLFAGFDYGYTF.

In its sample, this clonotype was seen a few times. The chain is built from TRBV20-1 and TRBJ2-3; D possibly corresponds to TRBD1 (5 bases). Trimming shortened V by 2 bases and J by 4 bases, and 13 bases separated the two germline ends. The CDR3 is made up of 14 amino acids. The germline gives CDR1 DFQATT, CDR2 SNEGSKA (reference sequence). CDR3 protein: CSARRAQGSDTQYF. The CDR3 DNA reads as TGCAGTGCTAGAAGGGCCCAGGGCTCAGATACGCAGTATTTT.

This clonotype is termed medium-sized (0.01 to 0.1%). This chain connects TRBV2 to TRBJ1-5; TRBD1 agrees at 8 bases. This CDR3 is built from 15 residues. Germline CDR1 reads SNHLY; CDR2 reads FYNNEI. Trimming removed 2 bases from V and 2 bases from J; junction bases left unmatched: 2. As DNA, the CDR3 is TGTGCCAGCAGTGAAATGGGACAGGGCAATCAGCCCCAGCATTTT. Amino acids: CASSEMGQGNQPQHF.

By sample share, this clonotype is medium-sized. The chain uses TRBV9 and TRBJ2-2; 7 bases map to TRBD2. The CDR3 spans 16 residues. The junction had 6 bases not matched to a gene; V was cut back by 0 bases and J by 4 bases. Germline CDR1 reads SGDLS; CDR2 reads YYNGEE. CDR3 coding DNA: TGTGCCAGCAGCGTAGGCCGGCGGGGGACCACCGGGGAGCTGTTTTTT. Protein: CASSVGRRGTTGELFF.

The chain recombines TRBV11-1 with TRBJ2-7; no definite D call. The CDR3 is 12 residues long. V was trimmed by 1 base and J by 3 bases, leaving 4 bases between them. CDR1 and CDR2 (germline): SGHAT, FQDESV (reference sequence). The CDR3: CASSLDIYEQYF. DNA for the CDR3: TGTGCCAGCAGCTTAGACATCTACGAGCAGTACTTC.

The DNA of the CDR3 is TGCGCCAGCAGCCAAGAGCTGCAGGGGCTCTATGGCTACACCTTC. Its translation: CASSQELQGLYGYTF. The V gene is TRBV4-3, the J gene TRBJ1-2; TRBD1 might be the D (6 bases). The CDR3 has 15 residues. V dropped 0 bases and J dropped 4 bases, with 12 bases sitting between them. Germline lookup yields CDR1 LGHNA and CDR2 YSLEER.

This sequence joins TRBV5-1 and TRBJ1-1; D unclear. CDR1 is SGHRS and CDR2 is YFSETQ in the germline V gene. The V end lost 3 bases, the J end lost 1 base, and 13 bases lay between the germline ends. This CDR3 is 15 amino acids long. CDR3 in amino acids: CASSSIRAPNTEAFF. In DNA, the CDR3 is TGCGCCAGCAGCTCGATCCGGGCCCCGAACACTGAAGCTTTCTTT.

V and J are TRBV4-3 and TRBJ2-1, with D tentatively TRBD1 or TRBD2 (5 bases each). This CDR3 is built from 14 residues. V dropped 4 bases and J dropped 3 bases, with 10 bases sitting between them. Germline V gives CDR1 LGHNA, CDR2 YSLEER. Here the CDR3 reads CASSPRGSYNEQFF. As DNA, the CDR3 is TGCGCCAGCAGCCCTCGGGGCAGCTACAATGAGCAGTTCTTC.

Remarks on this clonotype: This could be a read error, since a much larger clone is one nucleotide away. V is TRBV6-2 or TRBV6-3 and J is TRBJ1-5; unclear D gene. This CDR3 region has 15 residues. The V and J ends lost 6 bases and 2 bases respectively, with 14 bases between them. Germline lookup yields CDR1 MNHEY and CDR2 SVGEGT. CDR3 sequence: CASRIAGWGNQPQHF. CDR3 bases: TGTGCCAGCAGAATCGCAGGCTGGGGCAATCAGCCCCAGCATTTT.

The chain uses TRBV5-4 and TRBJ2-1; 10 positions match TRBD1. V lost 4 bases, J lost 2 bases, and 9 bases stayed unmatched. CDR1 and CDR2 (germline): SGHNT, YYREEE (reference sequence). This CDR3 has 17 residues. The CDR3 loop is CASSKGQGEVAYNEQFF. CDR3 coding DNA: TGTGCCAGCAGCAAAGGACAGGGGGAGGTGGCCTACAATGAGCAGTTCTTC.

The chain links TRBV11-2 to TRBJ2-1; D not certain. In germline, CDR1 is SGHAT, CDR2 FQNNGV. The V and J ends lost 8 bases and 2 bases respectively, with 13 bases between them. The CDR3 runs to 14 residues. CDR3 in amino acids: CASSLPGPYNEQFF. CDR3 sequence (DNA): TGTGCCAGCTCTCTTCCGGGCCCCTACAATGAGCAGTTCTTC.

This clonotype is medium-sized. CDR3 protein: CASSLRGLYSYEQYF. As DNA, the CDR3 is TGCGCCAGCAGCTTGAGGGGTCTGTACTCCTACGAGCAGTACTTC. This rearrangement joins TRBV5-1 to TRBJ2-7, with a weak D call TRBD1 (5 bases). The CDR3 runs 15 residues. In germline, CDR1 is SGHRS, CDR2 YFSETQ. The V end lost 1 base, the J end lost 0 bases, and 11 bases lay between the germline ends.

The sample holds a few counts of this clonotype. The rearrangement joins TRBV2 to TRBJ1-1; the D is unclear. From germline, CDR1 is SNHLY and CDR2 FYNNEI. The CDR3 is 12 residues long. V dropped 4 bases and J dropped 2 bases, with 5 bases sitting between them. The CDR3 reads CASSAPNTEAFF. The CDR3, as DNA: TGTGCCAGCAGTGCGCCAAACACTGAAGCTTTCTTT.

This clonotype came up a few times. This chain joins TRBV7-9 and TRBJ2-3, with a weak D call TRBD2 (5 bases). V lost 7 bases, J lost 2 bases, and 16 bases lay in between. In germline, CDR1 is SEHNR, CDR2 FQNEAQ (reference sequence). CDR3 length: 15 residues. CDR3 bases: TGTGCCAGCATCCCACCGGAGGCATCCACAGATACGCAGTATTTT. Encoded protein: CASIPPEASTDTQYF.

The J gene is TRBJ1-5, the V gene TRBV3-1, with 9 nucleotides matching TRBD1. The germline V gene encodes CDR1 LGHDT and CDR2 YNNKEL (reference sequence). The junction had 7 bases not matched to a gene; V was cut back by 1 base and J by 9 bases. The CDR3 length is 15 residues. The CDR3 loop is CASSQGGDRVRPQHF. CDR3 sequence (DNA): TGTGCCAGCAGCCAAGGAGGGGACAGGGTTCGGCCCCAGCATTTT.

The rearrangement uses TRBV11-2 and TRBJ2-5, with D unclear. The germline V and J ends were trimmed by 5 bases and 5 bases, with 9 bases remaining between them. Per the germline V gene, CDR1 is SGHAT and CDR2 is FQNNGV. The CDR3 consists of 12 residues. The CDR3 DNA sequence: TGTGCCAGCAGCCGTTTCGGGGAGACCCAGTACTTC. This sequence encodes CASSRFGETQYF.